Each of the 2 T cell receptor beta chains below was sequenced from the same sample in a study of cytomegalovirus exposure and HLA in healthy donors. Use of 60 Vbeta and 13 Jbeta primers characterized the PCR. Sequencing used immunoSEQ multiplex PCR; TCRdb keeps in-frame clones, though not all of them. The sample lists a few hundred thousand clones, about 79% occurring once. The sequencing sample was made of PBMCs. These TCRs come from a young man in good health and CMV-seronegative.

This clone occurred once. J is TRBJ1-1 and V is TRBV4-2, with 7 positions matching TRBD1. Trimming took 1 base from V and 5 from J; bases not matched to a gene: 4. The length of the CDR3 is 14 residues. Germline V gives CDR1 LGHNA, CDR2 YNFKEQ. This CDR3 is CASSQVGGWTEAFF. The CDR3 DNA is TGTGCCAGCAGCCAAGTAGGGGGCTGGACTGAAGCTTTCTTT.

This clone appeared a few times. This chain links TRBV29-1 with TRBJ1-2, with 7 bases identical to TRBD1. Germline CDR1 is SQVTM and CDR2 is ANQGSEA. After removal of 6 bases from V and 8 bases from J, the junction contained 21 bases not matched to a gene. The CDR3 is 16 residues long. This CDR3 is CSVPKAQDRSFRGYTF. CDR3 in DNA: TGCAGCGTCCCTAAGGCCCAGGACAGGTCCTTTCGGGGCTACACCTTC.